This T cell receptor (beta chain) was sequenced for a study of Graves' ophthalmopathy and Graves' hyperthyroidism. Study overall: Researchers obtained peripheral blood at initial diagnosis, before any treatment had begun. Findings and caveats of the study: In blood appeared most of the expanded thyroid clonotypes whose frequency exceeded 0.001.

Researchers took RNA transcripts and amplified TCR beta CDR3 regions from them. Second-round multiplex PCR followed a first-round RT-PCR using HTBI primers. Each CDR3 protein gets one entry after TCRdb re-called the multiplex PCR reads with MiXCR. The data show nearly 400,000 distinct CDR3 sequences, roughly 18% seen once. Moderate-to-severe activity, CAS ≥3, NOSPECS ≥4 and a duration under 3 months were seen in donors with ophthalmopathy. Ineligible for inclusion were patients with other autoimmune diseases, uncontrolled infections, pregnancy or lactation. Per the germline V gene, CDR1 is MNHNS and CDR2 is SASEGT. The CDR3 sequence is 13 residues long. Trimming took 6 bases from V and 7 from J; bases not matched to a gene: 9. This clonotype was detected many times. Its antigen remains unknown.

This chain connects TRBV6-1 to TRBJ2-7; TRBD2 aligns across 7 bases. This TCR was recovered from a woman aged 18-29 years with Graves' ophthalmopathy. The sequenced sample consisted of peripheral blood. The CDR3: CASSWGRAGEQYF. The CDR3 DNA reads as TGTGCCAGCAGCTGGGGGAGGGCCGGGGAGCAGTACTTC.